This entry describes one TCR beta chain. This entry belongs to a study of molecular identifiers for immune sequencing clone quantification. Deletions cut 6 bases from V and 7 bases from J, with 12 bases between. This CDR3 has 13 residues. CDR1 and CDR2 (germline): MNHEY, SVGEGT. MiXCR, applied by TCRdb to the PCR reads, yields one record per CDR3 protein. Of tens of thousands of distinct CDR3 sequences listed, roughly a quarter were seen once; the top ten hold under 2%. Sequencing was done on a sample of naive CD8+ T cells from blood, with Jurkat cell RNA spiked in. Subset given: FACS-sorted CD8+CD4-CCR7+CD45RA+ naive T cells. The V call is TRBV6-2 or TRBV6-3, the J call TRBJ1-4; D is ambiguous. This TCR derives from a human donor in good health. Some libraries in this study had Jurkat cell RNA spiked in. Here the CDR3 reads CASREDVVEKLFF. In DNA, the CDR3 is TGTGCCAGCAGGGAGGACGTGGTTGAAAAACTGTTTTTT.